This entry is about one TCR beta chain. Germline CDR1 is SNHLY and CDR2 is FYNNEI. There are 16 residues in the CDR3. V was clipped by 2 bases and J by 0 bases, with 14 bases between them. TCRdb's copy holds only in-frame clones and misses some; the assay was immunoSEQ multiplex PCR. The data contain about 10,000 clones, approximately 77% of them seen just once; the ten biggest clones take up roughly 7.9%. The data derive from a study of T cell clonotyping in hematopoietic cell transplantation. The sequence was collected from a female patient aged 40 to 50 who had an allogeneic stem cell transplant from a related donor, so T cells may come from the graft donor. Some clones in this sample may be carry-over from other donors' samples. The chain has TRBV2 and TRBJ2-7; D possibly corresponds to TRBD1 (6 bases). The starting material was PBMCs, obtained 30 days after allogeneic stem cell transplant. This chain's CDR3 is CASSEPGQLSSYEQYF. Here the CDR3 DNA reads TGTGCCAGCAGTGAACCCGGACAGCTTAGCTCCTACGAGCAGTACTTC.